The clone carrying this TCR beta chain was detected only once. Its antigen is still unknown. The sample contains more than one DNA sequence encoding this CDR3. This record belongs to a study of T cells in localized non-small cell lung cancer. Looked up from germline, CDR1 is SNHLY and CDR2 is FYNNEI. This CDR3 contains 11 residues. V was pared by 8 bases and J by 4 bases, with 6 bases between. Libraries were prepared by immunoSEQ multiplex PCR; TCRdb keeps only in-frame clonotypes and omits some of them. The data contain fewer than 30,000 clones, roughly 80% of them singletons. Study findings and constraints: Longer overall survival was linked to higher blood T cell density. Median detection of top 100 tumor clones in adjacent lung was 57 clones. Tumor trailed uninvolved adjacent lung in T cell clonality, which peaked there.

The rearrangement uses TRBV2 and TRBJ2-1; D unresolved. The sequence was obtained from a man between 40 and 69 years old with stage III lung adenocarcinoma. The material was peripheral blood mononuclear cells, obtained before any cancer treatment. CDR3 coding DNA: TGTGCCAGCGGGAATTACAATGAGCAGTTCTTC. Amino acids: CASGNYNEQFF.